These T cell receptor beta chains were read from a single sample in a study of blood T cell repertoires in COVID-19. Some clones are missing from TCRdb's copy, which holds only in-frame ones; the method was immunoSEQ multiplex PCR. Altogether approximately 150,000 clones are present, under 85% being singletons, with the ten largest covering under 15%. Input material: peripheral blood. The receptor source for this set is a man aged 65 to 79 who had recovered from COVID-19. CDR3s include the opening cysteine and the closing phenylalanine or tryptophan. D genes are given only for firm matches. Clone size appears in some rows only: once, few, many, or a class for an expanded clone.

DNA: TGCGCCTGCTCAACGAGGAGCCCCGGAAGGACGCAGTATTTT
CDR3: CACSTRSPGRTQYF
V: TRBV10-2
D: .
length: 14
size: .
J: TRBJ2-3

DNA: TGTGCCATCAGTGAATGGGGGGAGGGCGGTGAAGCTTTCTTT
CDR3: CAISEWGEGGEAFF
V: TRBV10-3
D: .
length: 14
size: .
J: TRBJ1-1

DNA: TGTGCCACCGCCCGGACGCCCACTAGTTCCTACGAGCAGTACTTC
CDR3: CATARTPTSSYEQYF
V: TRBV19
D: .
length: 15
size: .
J: TRBJ2-7

DNA: TGTGCCAGCAGCCAAGCGGGGAGTCGGACTGAAGCTTTCTTT
CDR3: CASSQAGSRTEAFF
V: TRBV3-1/TRBV3-2
D: .
length: 14
size: once
J: TRBJ1-1

DNA: TGTGCCAGCAGCCAAGGGGTGTCCGGGGAGGGTTACGAGCAGTACTTC
CDR3: CASSQGVSGEGYEQYF
V: TRBV7-6
D: TRBD2
length: 16
size: .
J: TRBJ2-7

DNA: TGTGCCTGGAGTGTGCAAAGTGGGGGGTTCGGTGGCTACACCTTC
CDR3: CAWSVQSGGFGGYTF
V: TRBV30
D: .
length: 15
size: once
J: TRBJ1-2

DNA: TGTGCCAGTAGTATAGTGGGGCCAGCGAATGGCTACACCTTC
CDR3: CASSIVGPANGYTF
V: TRBV19
D: .
length: 14
size: few
J: TRBJ1-2

DNA: TGTGCCAGTAGATCCGGGACAATTTACACCGGGGAGCTGTTTTTT
CDR3: CASRSGTIYTGELFF
V: TRBV19
D: .
length: 15
size: .
J: TRBJ2-2

DNA: TGTGCCAGGCCTAGACAGGGTAACACCGGGGAGCTGTTTTTT
CDR3: CARPRQGNTGELFF
V: TRBV2
D: TRBD1
length: 14
size: .
J: TRBJ2-2

DNA: TGCGCCAGCAGTGAGGGACTAGCGGGCTACGAGCAGTACTTC
CDR3: CASSEGLAGYEQYF
V: TRBV10-1
D: TRBD2
length: 14
size: .
J: TRBJ2-7

DNA: TGTGCCAGCAGTACCCAGGGGGCTGGAAACACCATATATTTT
CDR3: CASSTQGAGNTIYF
V: TRBV6-6
D: TRBD1
length: 14
size: .
J: TRBJ1-3

DNA: TGTGCCAGCAGCGAGGGGTACAGGAATCCACCCCTCCACTTT
CDR3: CASSEGYRNPPLHF
V: TRBV9
D: .
length: 14
size: .
J: TRBJ1-6

DNA: TGCAGCGCACATGGACAGGGGGCGCGAGAGACCCAGTACTTC
CDR3: CSAHGQGARETQYF
V: TRBV29-1
D: TRBD1
length: 14
size: .
J: TRBJ2-5

DNA: TGTGCCAGCAGCTTACGGGACTCCCCCCGTACCGGGGAGCTGTTTTTT
CDR3: CASSLRDSPRTGELFF
V: TRBV7-2
D: .
length: 16
size: few
J: TRBJ2-2

DNA: TGTGCCACAGTTTTGATGGCAACTAATGAAAAACTGTTTTTT
CDR3: CATVLMATNEKLFF
V: TRBV6-5
D: .
length: 14
size: .
J: TRBJ1-4

DNA: TGTGCCAGCAGCTTAGAATGGGGGGTGATCGCTGAAGCTTTCTTT
CDR3: CASSLEWGVIAEAFF
V: TRBV7-2
D: .
length: 15
size: .
J: TRBJ1-1

DNA: TGCGCCAGCAGCTTGGGTTTTCGGACTAGTCACAATGAGCAGTTCTTC
CDR3: CASSLGFRTSHNEQFF
V: TRBV5-1
D: TRBD2
length: 16
size: .
J: TRBJ2-1

DNA: TGTGCCAGCAGTTTGGACAGGGTGATCAATCAGCCCCAGCATTTT
CDR3: CASSLDRVINQPQHF
V: TRBV28
D: TRBD1
length: 15
size: few
J: TRBJ1-5

DNA: TGCGCCAGCAGTGGGACTAGCGGGAGGTCCTACAATGAGCAGTTCTTC
CDR3: CASSGTSGRSYNEQFF
V: TRBV10-1
D: TRBD2
length: 16
size: once
J: TRBJ2-1

DNA: TGTGCCAGCAGCCTGACGGGACAGAAAAATTCACCCCTCCACTTT
CDR3: CASSLTGQKNSPLHF
V: TRBV28
D: TRBD1
length: 15
size: .
J: TRBJ1-6

DNA: TGTGCCAGCAAGACAACCGGGACAGGTGCAGGCTACACCTTC
CDR3: CASKTTGTGAGYTF
V: TRBV2
D: TRBD1
length: 14
size: .
J: TRBJ1-2

DNA: TGCGCCAGCAGCCGGACAGGTGGAAGCTATGGCTACACCTTC
CDR3: CASSRTGGSYGYTF
V: TRBV5-1
D: TRBD1
length: 14
size: .
J: TRBJ1-2

DNA: TGTGCCAGCTCCGTGTCGAGTGAGGGCTACACCTTC
CDR3: CASSVSSEGYTF
V: TRBV2
D: .
length: 12
size: once
J: TRBJ1-2

DNA: TGTGCCAGCACCCTTTGGGGGACGGGGGACACTGAAGCTTTCTTT
CDR3: CASTLWGTGDTEAFF
V: TRBV5-4
D: .
length: 15
size: .
J: TRBJ1-1

DNA: TGTGCCAGCAGCTCCACCGACGGGGACAGACAAGAGACCCAGTACTTC
CDR3: CASSSTDGDRQETQYF
V: TRBV9
D: TRBD1
length: 16
size: .
J: TRBJ2-5

DNA: TGTGCCAGCAGCTTAGCTGTTGGAGAGGGCGAAAAACTGTTTTTT
CDR3: CASSLAVGEGEKLFF
V: TRBV7-6
D: .
length: 15
size: .
J: TRBJ1-4

DNA: TGCGCCAGCGGGGGGTCGGGGAGTTACACAGATACGCAGTATTTT
CDR3: CASGGSGSYTDTQYF
V: TRBV5-1
D: .
length: 15
size: .
J: TRBJ2-3

DNA: TGTGCCAGCAGTGAACAGCGTTCTGGAAACACCATATATTTT
CDR3: CASSEQRSGNTIYF
V: TRBV2
D: .
length: 14
size: .
J: TRBJ1-3

DNA: TGTGCCATCAGTGAGAGAAACAGGGCCCAAGGGCAGTTCTTC
CDR3: CAISERNRAQGQFF
V: TRBV10-3
D: .
length: 14
size: .
J: TRBJ2-1

DNA: TGCGCCAGCAGGGGAGCGGGGACACAGCAAACCCAAACTAGCGGGAGTTCCTACAATGAGCAGTTCTTC
CDR3: CASRGAGTQQTQTSGSSYNEQFF
V: TRBV5-1
D: TRBD2
length: 23
size: few
J: TRBJ2-1

DNA: TGTGCCAGTAAGAGGCAGGGGGTGGGATACGAGCAGTACTTC
CDR3: CASKRQGVGYEQYF
V: TRBV28
D: TRBD1
length: 14
size: .
J: TRBJ2-7

DNA: TGTGCCAGCTTCGGGACAGGGAAGACAGATACGCAGTATTTT
CDR3: CASFGTGKTDTQYF
V: TRBV2
D: TRBD1
length: 14
size: .
J: TRBJ2-3

DNA: TGTGCCAGCAGTTTAAAGGGGATGCGTGGGACCCAGTACTTC
CDR3: CASSLKGMRGTQYF
V: TRBV27
D: .
length: 14
size: .
J: TRBJ2-5

DNA: TGTGCCAGCTCACCACTAGGGACTAGCAACGAGCAGTACTTC
CDR3: CASSPLGTSNEQYF
V: TRBV18
D: TRBD2
length: 14
size: .
J: TRBJ2-7

DNA: TGTGCCAGCGGGGACAGGGGCTATGGCTACACCTTC
CDR3: CASGDRGYGYTF
V: TRBV27
D: TRBD1
length: 12
size: .
J: TRBJ1-2

DNA: TGTGCCAGCCGAGGACAGGGGGCGTACGAGCAGTACTTC
CDR3: CASRGQGAYEQYF
V: TRBV6-5
D: TRBD1
length: 13
size: .
J: TRBJ2-7

DNA: TGTGCCAGCTCCCCAACGAGAGCAAATGAGCAGTTCTTC
CDR3: CASSPTRANEQFF
V: TRBV18
D: .
length: 13
size: .
J: TRBJ2-1

DNA: TGTGCCAGCAGCGTAGGCGGGACTAGCATAACAGATACGCAGTATTTT
CDR3: CASSVGGTSITDTQYF
V: TRBV9
D: TRBD2
length: 16
size: .
J: TRBJ2-3

DNA: TGCGCCAGCAGCCAAGGGGGGACTAGCGGGAGGGCCGGGTACAATGAGCAGTTCTTC
CDR3: CASSQGGTSGRAGYNEQFF
V: TRBV4-1
D: TRBD2
length: 19
size: .
J: TRBJ2-1

DNA: TGTGCCAGCAGCTCCCGGACAGGGGGCGCCACAGATACGCAGTATTTT
CDR3: CASSSRTGGATDTQYF
V: TRBV3-1/TRBV3-2
D: TRBD1
length: 16
size: .
J: TRBJ2-3

DNA: TGTGCCACGCGATCAGGACAGGGAGCTTCCTACGAGCAGTACTTC
CDR3: CATRSGQGASYEQYF
V: TRBV24-1
D: TRBD1
length: 15
size: .
J: TRBJ2-7

DNA: TGCGCCAGCAGGGGGCAAGCAACTAATGAAAAACTGTTTTTT
CDR3: CASRGQATNEKLFF
V: TRBV10-2
D: .
length: 14
size: .
J: TRBJ1-4

DNA: TGTGCCAGCAGCTTAGGGTTTTCGAGAACCTACAATGAGCAGTTCTTC
CDR3: CASSLGFSRTYNEQFF
V: TRBV7-2
D: .
length: 16
size: .
J: TRBJ2-1

DNA: TGTGCCACTTCTAGCGGGAAAAGAGAGCAGTTCTTC
CDR3: CATSSGKREQFF
V: TRBV28
D: TRBD2
length: 12
size: .
J: TRBJ2-1

DNA: TGTGCCAGCAGCTCCCAGGGGCAAGAGACCCAGTACTTC
CDR3: CASSSQGQETQYF
V: TRBV5-4
D: .
length: 13
size: .
J: TRBJ2-5

DNA: TGTGCCAGCAGCCGTGGACTAGCGCTGAACAATGAGCAGTTCTTC
CDR3: CASSRGLALNNEQFF
V: TRBV6-5
D: TRBD2
length: 15
size: .
J: TRBJ2-1

DNA: TGTGCCAGTAGTATCCAACTCACAGGGCACGAGCAGTACTTC
CDR3: CASSIQLTGHEQYF
V: TRBV19
D: .
length: 14
size: .
J: TRBJ2-7

DNA: TGTGCCAGCTCACCACCAACACAGGGTAACTACGAGCAGTACTTC
CDR3: CASSPPTQGNYEQYF
V: TRBV18
D: .
length: 15
size: .
J: TRBJ2-7

DNA: TGTGCCAGCGCCTCTTGGTTTGGGCAGGGGGCCGTCCAAGAGACCCAGTACTTC
CDR3: CASASWFGQGAVQETQYF
V: TRBV27
D: TRBD1
length: 18
size: .
J: TRBJ2-5

DNA: TGTGCCAGCAGCCAAGGCACCGGTGGGGACAGCCATGCCTACGAGCAGTACTTC
CDR3: CASSQGTGGDSHAYEQYF
V: TRBV14
D: TRBD1
length: 18
size: .
J: TRBJ2-7

DNA: TGTGCCAGCAGTGAAGGTTGGGAGCTAAAGCCCCAGCATTTT
CDR3: CASSEGWELKPQHF
V: TRBV2
D: .
length: 14
size: .
J: TRBJ1-5